Listed below are T cell receptor beta chains from one sample, sequenced in a study of blood T cell repertoires in COVID-19. Here immunoSEQ multiplex PCR was the method, and the copy in TCRdb shows in-frame clones only, minus some. The repertoire holds more than 250,000 clones, about 91% seen once, with 0.95% to 1.5% in the top ten. Specimen: PBMCs or T cells enriched from blood (not recorded which). The origin of the receptors is a woman between 35 and 50 years old with acute COVID-19. Both conserved end residues are part of each CDR3. D genes are given only for firm matches. Size values are once, few and many counts, or a class for expanded clones, and some rows have none.

D gene: TRBD1; J gene: TRBJ2-1; V gene: TRBV15; clone size: NA; CDR3 protein: CATSSRGRSPQQFF; CDR3 DNA: TGTGCCACCAGCAGCAGGGGGCGATCCCCCCAGCAGTTCTTC
D gene: NA; J gene: TRBJ1-4; V gene: TRBV7-9; clone size: once; CDR3 protein: CASSLGQGRGTNEKLFF; CDR3 DNA: TGTGCCAGCAGCCTAGGGCAGGGCCGAGGAACTAATGAAAAACTGTTTTTT
D gene: NA; J gene: TRBJ1-5; V gene: TRBV28; clone size: NA; CDR3 protein: CASSLREQHQPQHF; CDR3 DNA: TGTGCCAGCAGTTTAAGAGAGCAACATCAGCCCCAGCATTTT
D gene: TRBD1; J gene: TRBJ1-5; V gene: TRBV30; clone size: NA; CDR3 protein: CAWARQGDQPQHF; CDR3 DNA: TGTGCCTGGGCGAGACAGGGCGATCAGCCCCAGCATTTT
D gene: NA; J gene: TRBJ1-3; V gene: TRBV9; clone size: NA; CDR3 protein: CASSVGGRSGNTIYF; CDR3 DNA: TGTGCCAGCAGCGTAGGCGGAAGGAGCGGAAACACCATATATTTT
D gene: NA; J gene: TRBJ2-3; V gene: TRBV9; clone size: many; CDR3 protein: CASSVAGDTQYF; CDR3 DNA: TGTGCCAGCAGCGTAGCAGGGGATACGCAGTATTTT
D gene: NA; J gene: TRBJ2-5; V gene: TRBV9; clone size: NA; CDR3 protein: CASSPQAQFETQYF; CDR3 DNA: TGTGCCAGCAGCCCTCAGGCCCAATTCGAGACCCAGTACTTC
D gene: TRBD2; J gene: TRBJ2-1; V gene: TRBV5-1; clone size: NA; CDR3 protein: CASSFFSGSKSEQFF; CDR3 DNA: TGCGCCAGCAGCTTTTTTAGCGGGAGTAAGAGTGAGCAGTTCTTC
D gene: NA; J gene: TRBJ2-1; V gene: TRBV5-1; clone size: NA; CDR3 protein: CASSLLNEQFF; CDR3 DNA: TGCGCCAGCAGCTTGTTAAATGAGCAGTTCTTC
D gene: NA; J gene: TRBJ1-1; V gene: TRBV27; clone size: NA; CDR3 protein: CASSSPGTEAFF; CDR3 DNA: TGTGCCAGCAGTTCCCCGGGCACTGAAGCTTTCTTT
D gene: NA; J gene: TRBJ1-1; V gene: TRBV7-2; clone size: NA; CDR3 protein: CASSLTPDDYTEAFF; CDR3 DNA: TGTGCCAGCAGCTTGACACCGGATGATTACACTGAAGCTTTCTTT
D gene: NA; J gene: TRBJ1-3; V gene: TRBV30; clone size: NA; CDR3 protein: CAWRNRGGNTIYF; CDR3 DNA: TGTGCCTGGAGGAACCGGGGTGGAAACACCATATATTTT
D gene: NA; J gene: TRBJ1-4; V gene: TRBV7-8; clone size: NA; CDR3 protein: CASSLAILSGGLGLYSNEKLFF; CDR3 DNA: TGTGCCAGCAGCTTAGCGATACTCTCGGGGGGCCTTGGTCTTTACTCTAATGAAAAACTGTTTTTT
D gene: NA; J gene: TRBJ1-1; V gene: TRBV6-5; clone size: NA; CDR3 protein: CASSYSVGAPNTEAFF; CDR3 DNA: TGTGCCAGCAGTTACTCGGTAGGGGCACCGAACACTGAAGCTTTCTTT
D gene: NA; J gene: TRBJ1-1; V gene: TRBV24-1; clone size: NA; CDR3 protein: CATSDYGVQVKF; CDR3 DNA: TGTGCCACCAGTGACTATGGCGTACAGGTAAAGTTT
D gene: NA; J gene: TRBJ1-3; V gene: TRBV9; clone size: NA; CDR3 protein: CASSVESNSGNTIYF; CDR3 DNA: TGTGCCAGCAGCGTAGAGAGCAATTCTGGAAACACCATATATTTT
D gene: NA; J gene: TRBJ1-5; V gene: TRBV7-9; clone size: NA; CDR3 protein: CASSLGAGGRGNQPQHF; CDR3 DNA: TGTGCCAGCAGCTTAGGAGCGGGGGGCCGCGGCAATCAGCCCCAGCATTTT
D gene: TRBD2; J gene: TRBJ2-5; V gene: TRBV9; clone size: NA; CDR3 protein: CASSPSTSGSYKETQYF; CDR3 DNA: TGTGCCAGCAGCCCTTCGACTAGCGGGAGTTATAAAGAGACCCAGTACTTC
D gene: NA; J gene: TRBJ2-7; V gene: TRBV12-3/TRBV12-4; clone size: NA; CDR3 protein: CASSFGLSQQYF; CDR3 DNA: TGTGCCAGCAGTTTCGGGTTGTCGCAGCAGTACTTC
D gene: TRBD2; J gene: TRBJ2-1; V gene: TRBV4-3; clone size: NA; CDR3 protein: CASSALLASGMNNEQFF; CDR3 DNA: TGCGCCAGCAGTGCGTTACTGGCTAGCGGGATGAACAATGAGCAGTTCTTC
D gene: TRBD2; J gene: TRBJ2-2; V gene: TRBV9; clone size: NA; CDR3 protein: CASSVVGSGVVHTGELFF; CDR3 DNA: TGTGCCAGCAGCGTAGTCGGTAGCGGGGTAGTGCACACCGGGGAGCTGTTTTTT
D gene: NA; J gene: TRBJ2-2; V gene: TRBV4-2; clone size: NA; CDR3 protein: CASSQDRRGTGELFF; CDR3 DNA: TGTGCCAGCAGCCAAGATCGAAGAGGAACCGGGGAGCTGTTTTTT
D gene: TRBD1; J gene: TRBJ1-2; V gene: TRBV5-4; clone size: once; CDR3 protein: CASSLPGTVNYGYTF; CDR3 DNA: TGTGCCAGCAGCTTGCCGGGGACAGTTAACTATGGCTACACCTTC
D gene: TRBD1; J gene: TRBJ1-1; V gene: TRBV28; clone size: NA; CDR3 protein: CASRTTGENTEAFF; CDR3 DNA: TGTGCCAGCAGGACTACAGGGGAGAACACTGAAGCTTTCTTT
D gene: NA; J gene: TRBJ1-2; V gene: TRBV5-1; clone size: NA; CDR3 protein: CASSQEVGGYGYTF; CDR3 DNA: TGCGCCAGCAGCCAGGAGGTGGGGGGCTATGGCTACACCTTC
D gene: NA; J gene: TRBJ1-1; V gene: TRBV24-1; clone size: NA; CDR3 protein: CATEGPRNTEAFF; CDR3 DNA: TGTGCCACGGAGGGGCCAAGGAACACTGAAGCTTTCTTT
D gene: NA; J gene: TRBJ1-1; V gene: TRBV12-3/TRBV12-4; clone size: NA; CDR3 protein: CASSHGLGSEAFF; CDR3 DNA: TGTGCCAGCAGTCACGGACTAGGGAGTGAAGCTTTCTTT
D gene: TRBD1; J gene: TRBJ2-1; V gene: TRBV30; clone size: NA; CDR3 protein: CAWSWDSGGLNEQFF; CDR3 DNA: TGTGCCTGGAGTTGGGACAGTGGGGGTCTAAATGAGCAGTTCTTC
D gene: NA; J gene: TRBJ2-5; V gene: TRBV13; clone size: NA; CDR3 protein: CASSLGSQGKTQYF; CDR3 DNA: TGTGCCAGCAGCTTAGGCTCACAGGGAAAGACCCAGTACTTC
D gene: TRBD2; J gene: TRBJ2-5; V gene: TRBV19; clone size: NA; CDR3 protein: CASSSRDYQATQYF; CDR3 DNA: TGTGCCAGTAGCTCCCGGGACTACCAAGCGACCCAGTACTTC
D gene: TRBD1; J gene: TRBJ1-4; V gene: TRBV28; clone size: NA; CDR3 protein: CASSLRGPEKLFF; CDR3 DNA: TGTGCCAGCAGTTTGAGGGGGCCTGAAAAACTGTTTTTT
D gene: TRBD1; J gene: TRBJ2-6; V gene: TRBV18; clone size: NA; CDR3 protein: CASSPPGQGYSGANVLTF; CDR3 DNA: TGTGCCAGCTCACCGCCCGGACAGGGGTACTCCGGGGCCAACGTCCTGACTTTC
D gene: NA; J gene: TRBJ1-1; V gene: TRBV5-5; clone size: few; CDR3 protein: CASREDLNTEAFF; CDR3 DNA: TGTGCCAGCAGGGAGGACCTGAACACTGAAGCTTTCTTT
D gene: NA; J gene: TRBJ2-7; V gene: TRBV27; clone size: NA; CDR3 protein: CATSRAGWFEEQYF; CDR3 DNA: TGTGCCACCTCGAGGGCGGGATGGTTTGAAGAGCAGTACTTC
D gene: NA; J gene: TRBJ1-5; V gene: TRBV2; clone size: once; CDR3 protein: CASSFGQFNQPQHF; CDR3 DNA: TGTGCCAGCAGTTTTGGACAGTTCAATCAGCCCCAGCATTTT
D gene: TRBD1; J gene: TRBJ2-7; V gene: TRBV2; clone size: NA; CDR3 protein: CASADRGGEQYF; CDR3 DNA: TGTGCCAGCGCGGACAGGGGCGGGGAGCAGTACTTC
D gene: TRBD1; J gene: TRBJ2-2; V gene: TRBV5-1; clone size: NA; CDR3 protein: CASRPGTGDTGELFF; CDR3 DNA: TGCGCCAGCAGACCCGGGACAGGGGACACCGGGGAGCTGTTTTTT
D gene: NA; J gene: TRBJ1-2; V gene: TRBV7-9; clone size: NA; CDR3 protein: CASSLAMNSYGYTF; CDR3 DNA: TGTGCCAGCAGCTTAGCCATGAACAGCTATGGCTACACCTTC
D gene: TRBD2; J gene: TRBJ2-1; V gene: TRBV11-2; clone size: once; CDR3 protein: CASSLGASGIYNEQFF; CDR3 DNA: TGTGCCAGCAGCTTAGGCGCTAGCGGGATCTACAATGAGCAGTTCTTC
D gene: NA; J gene: TRBJ2-3; V gene: TRBV27; clone size: NA; CDR3 protein: CASSLSPSLLYTDTQYF; CDR3 DNA: TGTGCCAGCAGTTTATCGCCTAGCCTCCTATACACAGATACGCAGTATTTT